A selection of T cell receptor beta chains follows, all from one sample in a study of blood T cell repertoires in COVID-19. Clones were read by immunoSEQ multiplex PCR, and TCRdb kept only the in-frame ones, dropping some. The data show roughly 140,000 clones, roughly 80% seen once. Sequencing used PBMCs or T cells enriched from blood (not recorded which). The receptors here all came from a woman in her late teens or twenties who had been exposed to COVID-19. Each CDR3 is given with its conserved first and last residue. The order of the fields is J gene, D gene, clone size, V gene, CDR3 DNA, CDR3 protein. A D gene is named only where the DNA matches it firmly. Clone size appears in some rows only: once, few, many, or a class for an expanded clone.

J gene: TRBJ2-7
D gene: TRBD2
clone size: -
V gene: TRBV5-1
CDR3 DNA: TGCGCCAGCCGTGAATCGGGGACTAGCGCTAACGAGCAGTACTTC
CDR3 protein: CASRESGTSANEQYF

J gene: TRBJ1-2
D gene: -
clone size: -
V gene: TRBV13
CDR3 DNA: TGTGCCAGCAGCTTTTCAGAATTTAACTATGGCTACACCTTC
CDR3 protein: CASSFSEFNYGYTF

J gene: TRBJ2-1
D gene: TRBD2
clone size: -
V gene: TRBV15
CDR3 DNA: TGTGCCACCACCTCCGGGACTAGCGGAGATTACAATGAGCAGTTCTTC
CDR3 protein: CATTSGTSGDYNEQFF

J gene: TRBJ1-1
D gene: TRBD1
clone size: -
V gene: TRBV29-1
CDR3 DNA: TGCAGCGTCATCGTACAGGGGCTTGAAGCTTTCTTT
CDR3 protein: CSVIVQGLEAFF

J gene: TRBJ2-1
D gene: TRBD2
clone size: few
V gene: TRBV9
CDR3 DNA: TGTGCCAGCAGCGCACTAGCGGGAGAGAGCCACAATGAGCAGTTCTTC
CDR3 protein: CASSALAGESHNEQFF

J gene: TRBJ2-2
D gene: -
clone size: many
V gene: TRBV4-3
CDR3 DNA: TGCGCCAGCAGCCAAGTTTACGGGATACCCACCGGGGAGCTGTTTTTT
CDR3 protein: CASSQVYGIPTGELFF

J gene: TRBJ1-6
D gene: -
clone size: -
V gene: TRBV4-1
CDR3 DNA: TGCGCCAGCAGCCAAGATCGGCGGGCGGATTATAATTCACCCCTCCACTTT
CDR3 protein: CASSQDRRADYNSPLHF

J gene: TRBJ2-7
D gene: -
clone size: -
V gene: TRBV5-4
CDR3 DNA: TGTGCCAGCAGCCTGGGCGGATTCTCCTACGAGCAGTACTTC
CDR3 protein: CASSLGGFSYEQYF

J gene: TRBJ2-2
D gene: -
clone size: -
V gene: TRBV9
CDR3 DNA: TGTGCCAGCAGCCCCCGTGGGCAGAACACCGGGGAGCTGTTTTTT
CDR3 protein: CASSPRGQNTGELFF

J gene: TRBJ2-2
D gene: -
clone size: -
V gene: TRBV2
CDR3 DNA: TGTGCCAGCAGCCCCGGGATTCTAAACACCGGGGAGCTGTTTTTT
CDR3 protein: CASSPGILNTGELFF

J gene: TRBJ1-5
D gene: TRBD1
clone size: -
V gene: TRBV24-1
CDR3 DNA: TGTGCCACCTCGGACAGGCTTAGCAATCAGCCCCAGCATTTT
CDR3 protein: CATSDRLSNQPQHF

J gene: TRBJ2-7
D gene: TRBD2
clone size: -
V gene: TRBV27
CDR3 DNA: TGTGCCAGCAGTTTCACTAGCGCGCACTACGAGCAGTACTTC
CDR3 protein: CASSFTSAHYEQYF

J gene: TRBJ1-1
D gene: TRBD1
clone size: -
V gene: TRBV6-4
CDR3 DNA: TGTGCCAGCAGCAGGGACAGGGGGCGTTCTGAAGCTTTCTTT
CDR3 protein: CASSRDRGRSEAFF

J gene: TRBJ1-2
D gene: TRBD1
clone size: -
V gene: TRBV7-2
CDR3 DNA: TGTGCCAGCAGCTTATTGACAGGGGCCTTCGCTAACTATGGCTACACCTTC
CDR3 protein: CASSLLTGAFANYGYTF

J gene: TRBJ2-5
D gene: TRBD2
clone size: -
V gene: TRBV7-3
CDR3 DNA: TGTGCCAGCAGCTTAGCGGGAGGGGGTGAGACCCAGTACTTC
CDR3 protein: CASSLAGGGETQYF

J gene: TRBJ2-2
D gene: TRBD2
clone size: -
V gene: TRBV5-1
CDR3 DNA: TGCGCCAGCAGCACCACTAGCGGGATTGACACCGGGGAGCTGTTTTTT
CDR3 protein: CASSTTSGIDTGELFF

J gene: TRBJ2-2
D gene: -
clone size: few
V gene: TRBV7-9
CDR3 DNA: TGTGCCAGCATCCTCGGGGTACCTAGCGGGGAGCTGTTTTTT
CDR3 protein: CASILGVPSGELFF

J gene: TRBJ1-4
D gene: -
clone size: -
V gene: TRBV6-5
CDR3 DNA: TGTGCCAGCAGAAGGAGTGCAACTAATGAAAAACTGTTTTTT
CDR3 protein: CASRRSATNEKLFF

J gene: TRBJ2-1
D gene: TRBD1
clone size: -
V gene: TRBV4-2
CDR3 DNA: TGTGCCAGCAGCCACCCTGCCGGGACAGTCTACAATGAGCAGTTCTTC
CDR3 protein: CASSHPAGTVYNEQFF

J gene: TRBJ1-1
D gene: -
clone size: -
V gene: TRBV7-9
CDR3 DNA: TGTGCCAGCAGCTTAGTACGATTGGGAGGGACTGAAGCTTTCTTT
CDR3 protein: CASSLVRLGGTEAFF

J gene: TRBJ2-1
D gene: -
clone size: -
V gene: TRBV12-3/TRBV12-4
CDR3 DNA: TGTGCCAGCAGGGTCGAGGTAGAGCAGTTCTTC
CDR3 protein: CASRVEVEQFF

J gene: TRBJ1-2
D gene: -
clone size: -
V gene: TRBV27
CDR3 DNA: TGTGCCAGCAGTCCCCCCGGGACACGGGGCTACACCTTC
CDR3 protein: CASSPPGTRGYTF

J gene: TRBJ2-7
D gene: -
clone size: -
V gene: TRBV2
CDR3 DNA: TGTGCCAGCAGTGACGCCATTTCAGTTCGGGACGAGCAGTACTTC
CDR3 protein: CASSDAISVRDEQYF

J gene: TRBJ2-5
D gene: -
clone size: -
V gene: TRBV13
CDR3 DNA: TGTGCCAGCAGCAACGTAGGGGCTGAGACCCAGTACTTC
CDR3 protein: CASSNVGAETQYF

J gene: TRBJ2-7
D gene: -
clone size: -
V gene: TRBV4-1
CDR3 DNA: TGCGCCAGCAGCCAAGATCAGGCCAGTTATCGGCAGTACTTC
CDR3 protein: CASSQDQASYRQYF

J gene: TRBJ2-7
D gene: TRBD2
clone size: -
V gene: TRBV5-6
CDR3 DNA: TGTGCCAGCAGCTTGAGGACTAGCGGGCCCTACGAGCAGTACTTC
CDR3 protein: CASSLRTSGPYEQYF

J gene: TRBJ1-2
D gene: TRBD1
clone size: once
V gene: TRBV20-1
CDR3 DNA: TGCAGTGCTAGTACAGGACAGGGATCATATGGCTACACCTTC
CDR3 protein: CSASTGQGSYGYTF

J gene: TRBJ1-5
D gene: -
clone size: -
V gene: TRBV4-1
CDR3 DNA: TGCGCCAGCAGCCAAGACGACACCCGCAATCAGCCCCAGCATTTT
CDR3 protein: CASSQDDTRNQPQHF

J gene: TRBJ1-2
D gene: TRBD1
clone size: -
V gene: TRBV7-9
CDR3 DNA: TGTGCCAGCAGCTTAGATCGTACCGGGACAGGGAGTAGATCTCATGGCTACACCTTC
CDR3 protein: CASSLDRTGTGSRSHGYTF